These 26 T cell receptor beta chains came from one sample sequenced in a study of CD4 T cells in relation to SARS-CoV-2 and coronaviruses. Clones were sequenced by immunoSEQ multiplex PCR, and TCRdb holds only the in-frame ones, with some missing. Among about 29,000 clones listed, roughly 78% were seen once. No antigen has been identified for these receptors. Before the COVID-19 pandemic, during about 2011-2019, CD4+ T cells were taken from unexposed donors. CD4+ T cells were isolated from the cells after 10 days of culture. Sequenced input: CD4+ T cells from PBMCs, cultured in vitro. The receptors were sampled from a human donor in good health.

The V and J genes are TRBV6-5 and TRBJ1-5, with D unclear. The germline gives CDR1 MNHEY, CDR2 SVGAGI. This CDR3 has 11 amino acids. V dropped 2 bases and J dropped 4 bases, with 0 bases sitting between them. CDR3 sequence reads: CASSYNQPQHF. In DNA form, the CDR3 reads TGTGCCAGCAGTTACAATCAGCCCCAGCATTTT.

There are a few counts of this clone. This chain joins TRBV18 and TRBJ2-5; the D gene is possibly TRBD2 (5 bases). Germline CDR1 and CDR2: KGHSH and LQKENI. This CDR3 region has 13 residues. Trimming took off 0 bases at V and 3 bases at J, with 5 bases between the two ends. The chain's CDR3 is CASSPPEEETQYF. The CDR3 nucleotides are TGTGCCAGCTCACCACCGGAGGAAGAGACCCAGTACTTC.

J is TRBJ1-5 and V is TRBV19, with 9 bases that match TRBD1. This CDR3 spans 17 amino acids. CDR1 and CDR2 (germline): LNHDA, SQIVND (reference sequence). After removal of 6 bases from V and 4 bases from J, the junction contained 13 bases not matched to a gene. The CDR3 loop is CASRFRKGQGPNQPQHF. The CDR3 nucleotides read TGTGCCAGTAGGTTTCGAAAGGGACAGGGACCGAATCAGCCCCAGCATTTT.

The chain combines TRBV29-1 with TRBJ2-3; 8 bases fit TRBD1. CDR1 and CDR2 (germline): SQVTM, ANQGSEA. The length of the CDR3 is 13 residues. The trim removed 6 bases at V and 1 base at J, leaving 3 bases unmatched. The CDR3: CSVSTGGTDTQYF. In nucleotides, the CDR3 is TGCAGCGTATCGACAGGGGGCACAGATACGCAGTATTTT.

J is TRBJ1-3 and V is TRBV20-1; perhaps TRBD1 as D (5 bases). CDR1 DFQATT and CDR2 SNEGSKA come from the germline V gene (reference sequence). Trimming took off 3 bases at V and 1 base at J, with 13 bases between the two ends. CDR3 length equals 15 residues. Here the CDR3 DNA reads TGCAGTGCTAGTGCAGGGACTTTATCTGGAAACACCATATATTTT. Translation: CSASAGTLSGNTIYF.

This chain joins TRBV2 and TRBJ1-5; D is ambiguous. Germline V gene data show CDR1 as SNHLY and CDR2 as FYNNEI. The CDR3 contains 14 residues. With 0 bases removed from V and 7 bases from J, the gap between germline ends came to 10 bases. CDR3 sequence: CASSEALPEQPQHF. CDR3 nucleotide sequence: TGTGCCAGCAGTGAAGCGCTTCCCGAGCAGCCCCAGCATTTT.

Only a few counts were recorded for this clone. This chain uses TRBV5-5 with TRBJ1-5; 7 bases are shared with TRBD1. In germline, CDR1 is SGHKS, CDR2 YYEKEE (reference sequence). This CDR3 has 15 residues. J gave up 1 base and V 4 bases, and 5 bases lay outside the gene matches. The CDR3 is CASSATGKSNQPQHF. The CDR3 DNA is TGTGCCAGCAGCGCGACAGGGAAAAGCAATCAGCCCCAGCATTTT.

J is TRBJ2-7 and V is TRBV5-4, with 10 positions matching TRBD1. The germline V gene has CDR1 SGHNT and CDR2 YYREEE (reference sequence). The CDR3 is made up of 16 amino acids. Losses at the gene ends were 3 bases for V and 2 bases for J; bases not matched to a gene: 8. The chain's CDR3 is CASSSMGQGPPYEQYF. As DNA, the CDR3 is TGTGCCAGCAGCTCGATGGGACAGGGGCCTCCCTACGAGCAGTACTTC.

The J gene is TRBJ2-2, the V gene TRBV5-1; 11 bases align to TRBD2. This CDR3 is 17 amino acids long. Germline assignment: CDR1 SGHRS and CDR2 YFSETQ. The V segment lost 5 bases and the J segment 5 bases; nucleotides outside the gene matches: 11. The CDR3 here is CASRDRGLAAWTGELFF. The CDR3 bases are TGCGCCAGCAGGGACAGGGGACTAGCGGCTTGGACCGGGGAGCTGTTTTTT. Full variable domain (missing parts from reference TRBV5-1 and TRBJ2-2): KAGVTQTPRYLIKTRGQQVTLSCSPISGHRSVSWYQQTPGQGLQFLFEYFSETQRNKGNFPGRFSGRQFSNSRSEMNVSTLELGDSALYLCASRDRGLAAWTGELFFGEGSRLTVL.

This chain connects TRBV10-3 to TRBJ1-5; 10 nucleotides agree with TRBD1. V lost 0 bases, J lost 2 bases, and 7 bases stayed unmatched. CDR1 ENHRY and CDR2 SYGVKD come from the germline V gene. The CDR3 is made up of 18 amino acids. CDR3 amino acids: CAISESGDRGGGNQPQHF. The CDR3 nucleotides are TGTGCCATCAGTGAGTCAGGGGACAGGGGAGGGGGCAATCAGCCCCAGCATTTT.

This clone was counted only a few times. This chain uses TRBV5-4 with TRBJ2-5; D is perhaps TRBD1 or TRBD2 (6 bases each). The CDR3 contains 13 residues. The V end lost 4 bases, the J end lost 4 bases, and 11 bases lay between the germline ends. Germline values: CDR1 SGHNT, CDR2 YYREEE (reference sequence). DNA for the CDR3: TGTGCCAGCAGCGTCAGGGGAGGAGAGACCCAGTACTTC. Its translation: CASSVRGGETQYF.

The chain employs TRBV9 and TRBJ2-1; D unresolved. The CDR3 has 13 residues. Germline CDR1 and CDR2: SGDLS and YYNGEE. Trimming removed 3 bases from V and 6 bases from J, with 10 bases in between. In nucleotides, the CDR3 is TGTGCCAGCAGCGAGAGGCCCGGCAATGAGCAGTTCTTC. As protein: CASSERPGNEQFF.

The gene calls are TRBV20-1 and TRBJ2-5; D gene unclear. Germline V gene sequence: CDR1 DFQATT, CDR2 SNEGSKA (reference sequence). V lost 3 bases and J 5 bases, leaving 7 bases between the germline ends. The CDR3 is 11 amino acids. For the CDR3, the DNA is TGCAGTGCTAGCGGGCTGGAGACCCAGTACTTC. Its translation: CSASGLETQYF.

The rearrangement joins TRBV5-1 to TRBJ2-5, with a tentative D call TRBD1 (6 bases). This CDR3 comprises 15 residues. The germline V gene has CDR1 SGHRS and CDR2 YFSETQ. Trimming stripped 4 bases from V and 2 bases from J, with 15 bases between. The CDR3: CASSAEVGTQETQYF. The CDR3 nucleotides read TGCGCCAGCAGCGCGGAGGTCGGGACACAAGAGACCCAGTACTTC.

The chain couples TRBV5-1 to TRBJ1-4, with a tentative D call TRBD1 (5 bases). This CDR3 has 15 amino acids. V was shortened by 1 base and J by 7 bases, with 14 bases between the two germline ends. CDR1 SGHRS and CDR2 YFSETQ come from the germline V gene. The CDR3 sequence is CASSLRASGGEKLFF. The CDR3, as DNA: TGCGCCAGCAGCTTGCGGGCCTCTGGGGGTGAAAAACTGTTTTTT.

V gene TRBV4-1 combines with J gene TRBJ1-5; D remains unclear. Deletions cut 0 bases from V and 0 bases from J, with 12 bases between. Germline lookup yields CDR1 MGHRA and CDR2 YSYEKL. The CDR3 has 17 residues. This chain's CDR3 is CASSQDVPGNSNQPQHF. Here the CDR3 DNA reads TGCGCCAGCAGCCAAGATGTGCCGGGGAATAGCAATCAGCCCCAGCATTTT.

The chain's CDR3 is CASSEQGAGNTEAFF. The CDR3 DNA reads as TGTGCCAGCTCTGAACAGGGGGCGGGGAACACTGAAGCTTTCTTT. V and J are TRBV18 and TRBJ1-1; 9 bases are shared with TRBD1. Germline CDR1 KGHSH, CDR2 LQKENI. The junction had 6 bases not matched to a gene; V was cut back by 6 bases and J by 1 base. The CDR3 is 15 amino acids.

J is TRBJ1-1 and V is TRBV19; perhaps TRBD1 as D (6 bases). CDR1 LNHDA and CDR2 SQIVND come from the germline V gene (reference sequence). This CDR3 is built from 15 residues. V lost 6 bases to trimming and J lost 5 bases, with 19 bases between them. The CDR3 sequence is CASSPRGSQGTEAFF. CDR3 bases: TGTGCCAGTAGCCCGAGGGGGTCCCAAGGGACTGAAGCTTTCTTT.

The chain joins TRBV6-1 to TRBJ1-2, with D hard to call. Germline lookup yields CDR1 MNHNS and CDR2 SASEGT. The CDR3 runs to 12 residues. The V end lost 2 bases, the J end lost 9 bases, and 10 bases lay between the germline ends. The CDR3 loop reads CASSEHLTSYTF. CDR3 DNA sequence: TGTGCCAGCAGTGAACACCTGACGAGCTACACCTTC.

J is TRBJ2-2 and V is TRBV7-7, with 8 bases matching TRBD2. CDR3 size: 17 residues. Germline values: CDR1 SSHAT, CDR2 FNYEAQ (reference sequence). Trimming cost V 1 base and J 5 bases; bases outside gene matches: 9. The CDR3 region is CASSLDSGGARTGELFF. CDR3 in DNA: TGTGCCAGCAGCTTAGATTCGGGGGGGGCGCGGACCGGGGAGCTGTTTTTT.

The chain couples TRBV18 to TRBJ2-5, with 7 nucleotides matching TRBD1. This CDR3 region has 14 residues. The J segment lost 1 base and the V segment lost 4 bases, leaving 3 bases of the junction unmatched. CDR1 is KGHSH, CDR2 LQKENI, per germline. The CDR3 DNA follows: TGTGCCAGCTCACTGGACAGGTCCCAAGAGACCCAGTACTTC. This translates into CASSLDRSQETQYF.

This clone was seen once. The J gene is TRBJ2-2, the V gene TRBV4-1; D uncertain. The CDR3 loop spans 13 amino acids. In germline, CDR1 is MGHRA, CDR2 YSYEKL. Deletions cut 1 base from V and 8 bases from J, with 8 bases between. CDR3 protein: CASSQVFPGELFF. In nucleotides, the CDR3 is TGCGCCAGCAGCCAAGTCTTCCCTGGGGAGCTGTTTTTT.

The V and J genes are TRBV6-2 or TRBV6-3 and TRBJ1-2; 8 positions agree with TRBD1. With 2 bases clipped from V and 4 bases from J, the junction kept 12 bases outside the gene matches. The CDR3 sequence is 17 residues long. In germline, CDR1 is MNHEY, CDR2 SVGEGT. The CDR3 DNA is TGTGCCAGCAGTTACGGGGGTAGGACAGGGAGCAGCTATGGCTACACCTTC. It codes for CASSYGGRTGSSYGYTF.

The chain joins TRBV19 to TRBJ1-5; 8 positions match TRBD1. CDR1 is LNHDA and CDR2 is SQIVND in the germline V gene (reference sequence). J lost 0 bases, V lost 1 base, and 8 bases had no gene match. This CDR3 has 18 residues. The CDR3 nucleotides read TGTGCCAGTAGTATAGGCCCGGACAGGGCCTATAGCAATCAGCCCCAGCATTTT. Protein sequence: CASSIGPDRAYSNQPQHF.

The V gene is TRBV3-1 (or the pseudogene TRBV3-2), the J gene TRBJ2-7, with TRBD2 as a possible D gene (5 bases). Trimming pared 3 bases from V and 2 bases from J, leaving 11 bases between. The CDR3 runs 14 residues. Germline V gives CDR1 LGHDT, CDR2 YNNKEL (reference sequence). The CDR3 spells CASSQRGYTYEQYF. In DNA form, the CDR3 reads TGTGCCAGCAGCCAGAGAGGGTACACCTACGAGCAGTACTTC.

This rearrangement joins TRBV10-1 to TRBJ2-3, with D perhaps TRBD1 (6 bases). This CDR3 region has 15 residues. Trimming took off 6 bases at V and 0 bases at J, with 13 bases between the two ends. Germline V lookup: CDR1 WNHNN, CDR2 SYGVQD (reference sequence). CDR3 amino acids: CASSHQGPSTDTQYF. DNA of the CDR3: TGCGCCAGCAGCCACCAGGGGCCTAGCACAGATACGCAGTATTTT.